The 19 T cell receptor beta chains reported below all come from one sample, sequenced in a study of T cells in localized non-small cell lung cancer. The protocol was immunoSEQ multiplex PCR, while the TCRdb copy is restricted to in-frame clones and leaves out a portion. The data contain some 22,000 clones, around 85% of them singletons. The sample consisted of peripheral blood, taken before any cancer treatment. All receptors come from a man aged 40-75 years with stage I lung adenocarcinoma.

The CDR3 nucleotides read TGTGCCAGCAGCCTTAATAGCGGGAGGGCTGGTGAGCAGTTCTTC. Its translation is CASSLNSGRAGEQFF. The chain uses TRBV7-8 and TRBJ2-1; TRBD2 aligns across 11 bases. Trimming at V came to 5 bases and at J to 9 bases, leaving 9 bases not matched to a gene. The CDR3 is made up of 15 amino acids. Germline V lookup: CDR1 SGHVS, CDR2 FQNEAQ.

This chain connects TRBV7-6 to TRBJ2-1; TRBD2 aligns across 11 bases. The CDR3 consists of 14 residues. Trimming removed 4 bases from V and 11 bases from J; junction bases left unmatched: 7. Germline CDR1 reads SGHVS; CDR2 reads FNYEAQ. CDR3 sequence reads: CASSSLAGDTKQFF. CDR3 DNA sequence: TGTGCCAGCAGCTCACTAGCGGGGGATACCAAGCAGTTCTTC.

This chain joins TRBV6-1 and TRBJ2-7; TRBD2 is a possible D gene (6 bases). The CDR3 contains 13 residues. Germline CDR1 is MNHNS and CDR2 is SASEGT. V lost 7 bases and J 2 bases, leaving 12 bases between the germline ends. The CDR3 loop is CASKLRGTYEQYF. CDR3 DNA: TGTGCCAGCAAACTTCGGGGGACCTACGAGCAGTACTTC.

This clone was observed a handful of times. The rearrangement joins TRBV5-1 to TRBJ2-1; D uncertain. Trimming took off 0 bases at V and 3 bases at J, with 7 bases between the two ends. The V gene's germline CDR1 is SGHRS and CDR2 YFSETQ. The CDR3 contains 14 residues. The CDR3 is CASSLATSYNEQFF. CDR3 DNA sequence: TGCGCCAGCAGCTTGGCAACCAGCTACAATGAGCAGTTCTTC.

This clone was counted only a few times. The rearrangement joins TRBV18 to TRBJ2-7; D is perhaps TRBD2 (6 bases). The CDR3 is 13 residues long. The germline CDR1 and CDR2 sequences are KGHSH and LQKENI. The V and J ends lost 4 bases and 4 bases respectively, with 11 bases between them. Here the CDR3 reads CASSREDGYEQYF. The CDR3 nucleotides read TGTGCCAGCTCACGGGAGGACGGGTACGAGCAGTACTTC.

The chain uses TRBV7-9 and TRBJ2-7, with D perhaps matching TRBD1 (6 bases). Between the trimmed V and J ends, which lost 4 bases and 0 bases, there was a span of 10 bases. Germline V lookup: CDR1 SEHNR, CDR2 FQNEAQ (reference sequence). CDR3 length equals 14 residues. CDR3 coding DNA: TGTGCCAGCAGCTCCCGGGACACCTCCTACGAGCAGTACTTC. Protein product: CASSSRDTSYEQYF. Full variable domain (outside the CDR3, taken from reference TRBV7-9 and TRBJ2-7): DTGVSQNPRHKITKRGQNVTFRCDPISEHNRLYWYRQTLGQGPEFLTYFQNEAQLEKSRLLSDRFSAERPKGSFSTLEIQRTEQGDSAMYLCASSSRDTSYEQYFGPGTRLTVT.

V and J are TRBV14 and TRBJ2-7; 7 nucleotides match TRBD2. The germline V gene encodes CDR1 SGHDN and CDR2 FVKESK. CDR3 length: 12 residues. V was pared by 9 bases and J by 7 bases, with 9 bases of the junction left unmatched. CDR3 bases: TGTGCCAGTGGACTAGGGCTAGGGGAGCAGTACTTC. Amino acids: CASGLGLGEQYF.

The chain combines TRBV4-2 with TRBJ2-1; 9 positions agree with TRBD2. The V gene end was trimmed by 1 base and the J gene end by 4 bases; junction bases not matched to a gene: 2. Germline V gives CDR1 LGHNA, CDR2 YNFKEQ. The CDR3 covers 15 residues. DNA of the CDR3: TGTGCCAGCAGCCAAGGACTAGCGGTGTACAATGAGCAGTTCTTC. Translating it yields CASSQGLAVYNEQFF.

The rearrangement joins TRBV28 to TRBJ2-7, with D perhaps being TRBD1 or TRBD2 (5 bases each). Trimming shortened V by 7 bases and J by 4 bases, and 26 bases separated the two germline ends. Germline assignment: CDR1 MDHEN and CDR2 SYDVKM. The CDR3 contains 17 residues. The DNA of the CDR3 is TGTGCCAGCACCTCTATCGCGCTCAAGGGGAGCCGGTACGAGCAGTACTTC. Translating it yields CASTSIALKGSRYEQYF. The full variable domain, completed using reference TRBV28 and TRBJ2-7, is DVKVTQSSRYLVKRTGEKVFLECVQDMDHENMFWYRQDPGLGLRLIYFSYDVKMKEKGDIPEGYSVSREKKERFSLILESASTNQTSMYLCASTSIALKGSRYEQYFGPGTRLTVT.

The chain combines TRBV15 with TRBJ2-2; unclear D gene. Germline CDR1 and CDR2: LNHNV and YYDKDF (reference sequence). V lost 4 bases and J lost 1, with 1 base in between. This CDR3 is built from 12 residues. This CDR3 is CATSKNTGELFF. The DNA for the CDR3 is TGTGCCACCAGCAAGAACACCGGGGAGCTGTTTTTT. The whole variable domain, filled in from reference TRBV15 and TRBJ2-2, reads DAMVIQNPRYQVTQFGKPVTLSCSQTLNHNVMYWYQQKSSQAPKLLFHYYDKDFNNEADTPDNFQSRRPNTSFCFLDIRSPGLGDTAMYLCATSKNTGELFFGEGSRLTVL.

V is TRBV5-1 and J is TRBJ2-5; a possible D gene is TRBD1 (7 bases). The germline V gene encodes CDR1 SGHRS and CDR2 YFSETQ. V gave up 4 bases and J gave up 5 bases, with 21 bases separating them. The CDR3 consists of 16 residues. CDR3 DNA: TGCGCCAGCAGCCCCCAGGAAGGGGCAGGGGGGGAGACCCAGTACTTC. It yields the protein CASSPQEGAGGETQYF.

The gene calls are TRBV28 and TRBJ1-5; D ambiguous. Trimming removed 6 bases at V and 5 bases at J, with 14 bases between. The CDR3 length is 14 residues. CDR1 and CDR2 from the germline V gene are MDHEN and SYDVKM. CDR3 nucleotide sequence: TGTGCCAGCAGCTCAGTTCAGTTCTATCAGCCCCAGCATTTT. It translates to CASSSVQFYQPQHF.

The chain links TRBV15 to TRBJ1-5; no definite D call. Germline V gene lookup returns CDR1 LNHNV and CDR2 YYDKDF (reference sequence). V dropped 3 bases and J dropped 6 bases, with 9 bases sitting between them. The CDR3 is 13 amino acids. CDR3 in DNA: TGTGCCACCAGCAGTGGGTTGAGTCAGCCCCAGCATTTT. The encoded protein is CATSSGLSQPQHF.

The chain recombines TRBV4-1 with TRBJ2-7; 9 bases fit TRBD1. The CDR3 consists of 12 residues. Per germline, CDR1 MGHRA and CDR2 YSYEKL. V shed 8 bases and J 5 bases; nucleotides not matched to a gene: 4. The CDR3 nucleotides read TGCGCCAGCGGGGACAGGGTGAACGAGCAGTACTTC. Its translation is CASGDRVNEQYF.

The gene calls are TRBV2 and TRBJ2-2; D might be TRBD2 (6 bases). CDR1 is SNHLY and CDR2 is FYNNEI in the germline V gene. This CDR3 spans 15 amino acids. The ends were cut back, 7 bases at V and 2 bases at J, with 14 bases in the middle. This CDR3 reads CASIKGGENTGELFF. CDR3 nucleotide sequence: TGTGCCAGCATCAAGGGCGGGGAAAACACCGGGGAGCTGTTTTTT.

The chain uses TRBV6-5 and TRBJ2-3; D is ambiguous. This CDR3 spans 14 amino acids. Looked up from germline, CDR1 is MNHEY and CDR2 is SVGAGI. V was cut by 8 bases and J by 0 bases, with 12 bases left in between. In DNA, the CDR3 is TGTGCCAGCCGTCCATTCGGAAGCACAGATACGCAGTATTTT. Encoded protein: CASRPFGSTDTQYF.

This chain uses TRBV7-2 with TRBJ1-5; D is ambiguous. Germline assignment: CDR1 SGHTA and CDR2 FQGNSA. Between the trimmed V and J ends, which lost 0 bases and 11 bases, there was a span of 17 bases. The CDR3 covers 15 residues. CDR3 DNA sequence: TGTGCCAGCAGCTTAGCGTTGGCAGCCCCTCAAGCCCAGCATTTT. Translated: CASSLALAAPQAQHF.

V usage is TRBV28 and J usage is TRBJ2-2; weak D call: TRBD2 (5 bases). Per the germline V gene, CDR1 is MDHEN and CDR2 is SYDVKM. The V end lost 11 bases, the J end lost 1 base, and 8 bases lay between the germline ends. CDR3 size: 12 residues. This CDR3 reads CALRGNTGELFF. As DNA, the CDR3 is TGTGCCCTTCGGGGGAACACCGGGGAGCTGTTTTTT.

The V gene is TRBV4-2, the J gene TRBJ2-7, with TRBD2 matching 7 bases. Germline values: CDR1 LGHNA, CDR2 YNFKEQ. V gave up 1 base and J gave up 1 base; unmatched junction bases: 1. The CDR3 spans 14 residues. The CDR3 sequence: CASSQGLASYEQYF. CDR3 coding DNA: TGTGCCAGCAGCCAAGGACTAGCATCCTACGAGCAGTACTTC.